This TCR beta chain was recovered during a study of human T cells and chemical hapten exposure. Using its own MiXCR run on the RACE reads, TCRdb lists one record per CDR3 protein. The sample records some 81,000 distinct CDR3 sequences, 8.6% being singletons. Germline lookup yields CDR1 MNHNS and CDR2 SASEGT. This CDR3 has 15 residues. Trimming shortened V by 6 bases and J by 3 bases, and 14 bases separated the two germline ends. Time point meaning: healthy volunteer bleed at 6 weeks. From whole blood left unfractionated, total RNA was extracted. Sequencing was done on a sample of whole blood. The rearrangement joins TRBV6-1 to TRBJ1-4, with D uncertain. The receptor comes from a female donor in good health. Some clones in this sample may be carry-over from other donors' samples. Written as DNA, the CDR3 is TGTGCCAGCAGGAGGGAGACTCTGGCTAATGAAAAACTGTTTTTT. It codes for CASRRETLANEKLFF.